These 31 T cell receptor beta chains were sequenced from one sample in a study of shared clonotypes between healthy human individuals. In the naive CD8 group, cells lacked CD45RO and were positively selected for CCR7, so terminally differentiated effector memory CD45RA+ cells were left out. Libraries were prepared by immunoSEQ multiplex PCR; TCRdb keeps only in-frame clonotypes and omits some of them. Of hundreds of thousands of clones listed, about 96% are singletons. Sequenced input: naive CD8+ T cells sorted from blood. These receptors came from a woman between 25 and 40 years old in good health.

V is TRBV6-5 and J is TRBJ2-5, with 8 bases identical to TRBD2. This CDR3 has 15 amino acids. Germline V gene data show CDR1 as MNHEY and CDR2 as SVGAGI. Trimming took 2 bases from V and 2 from J; bases not matched to a gene: 4. This chain's CDR3 is CASSYTGGWQETQYF. The CDR3 nucleotides read TGTGCCAGCAGTTACACGGGAGGGTGGCAAGAGACCCAGTACTTC.

The chain uses TRBV15 and TRBJ2-1; D uncertain. V was pared by 1 base and J by 2 bases, with 6 bases between. This CDR3 region has 14 residues. Germline-derived CDR1 and CDR2 are LNHNV and YYDKDF (reference sequence). The CDR3 DNA reads TGTGCCACCAGCAGAGGCCTAGCCTACAATGAGCAGTTCTTC. Amino acid sequence: CATSRGLAYNEQFF.

The CDR3: CASSAAGLQLNGDTQYF. CDR3 nucleotide sequence: TGTGCCAGCAGTGCCGCGGGACTCCAATTAAACGGAGATACGCAGTATTTT. The chain joins TRBV7-9 to TRBJ2-3; tentative D call: TRBD2 (6 bases). Trimming cost V 6 bases and J 5 bases, with 24 bases left between them. The CDR3 sequence is 17 residues long. The germline V gene encodes CDR1 SEHNR and CDR2 FQNEAQ (reference sequence).

This chain links TRBV6-5 with TRBJ1-2, with TRBD1 matching 7 bases. Germline V CDR1 and CDR2: MNHEY, SVGAGI. This CDR3 contains 13 residues. The junction had 4 bases not matched to a gene; V was cut back by 5 bases and J by 4 bases. The CDR3 region has the DNA TGTGCCAGCAGTGCGGACAGGTTCTATGGCTACACCTTC. This translates into CASSADRFYGYTF.

This chain uses TRBV27 with TRBJ2-7, with 8 bases aligning to TRBD1. CDR3 length: 14 amino acids. The trim removed 4 bases at V and 6 bases at J, leaving 8 bases unmatched. CDR1 and CDR2 (germline): MNHEY, SMNVEV (reference sequence). The CDR3 region is CASSSEARGLEQYF. The DNA for the CDR3 is TGTGCCAGCAGTTCTGAGGCCAGGGGGCTCGAGCAGTACTTC.

The chain combines TRBV10-3 with TRBJ2-7; weak D call: TRBD2 (6 bases). Trimming took 1 base from V and 0 from J, leaving 7 bases between them. The CDR3 contains 14 residues. From germline, CDR1 is ENHRY and CDR2 SYGVKD. The CDR3 DNA follows: TGTGCCATCAGTGAGTACGGGGGCTCCTACGAGCAGTACTTC. Translating gives CAISEYGGSYEQYF.

The gene calls are TRBV18 and TRBJ1-5; 7 positions agree with TRBD1. The CDR3 extends over 17 amino acids. The ends lost 4 bases at V and 5 bases at J; junction bases unmatched: 14. Germline assignment: CDR1 KGHSH and CDR2 LQKENI. The CDR3 here is CASSLLSGTVGHQPQHF. The DNA for the CDR3 is TGTGCCAGCTCACTTCTCTCCGGGACAGTAGGACATCAGCCCCAGCATTTT.

This clone was detected only a few times. This rearrangement joins TRBV6-6 to TRBJ2-7, with D possibly being TRBD2 (5 bases). Trimming shortened V by 6 bases and J by 2 bases, and 11 bases separated the two germline ends. The germline V gene has CDR1 MNHNY and CDR2 SVGAGI (reference sequence). The CDR3 length is 13 residues. As DNA, the CDR3 is TGTGCCAGCAGCCACGGGGTAGCCTACGAGCAGTACTTC. This codes for CASSHGVAYEQYF.

The V and J genes are TRBV13 and TRBJ1-2; possible D gene TRBD1, 5 bases. This CDR3 comprises 16 residues. V lost 7 bases, J lost 2 bases, and 20 bases lay in between. CDR1 is PRHDT, CDR2 FYEKMQ, per germline (reference sequence). The CDR3, as DNA: TGTGCCAGCACGGAAGGACCGACAGCCCCAAACTATGGCTACACCTTC. It encodes CASTEGPTAPNYGYTF. The full variable domain, completed using reference TRBV13 and TRBJ1-2, is AAGVIQSPRHLIKEKRETATLKCYPIPRHDTVYWYQQGPGQDPQFLISFYEKMQSDKGSIPDRFSAQQFSDYHSELNMSSLELGDSALYFCASTEGPTAPNYGYTFGSGTRLTVV.

This clone has only one observation. The chain couples TRBV2 to TRBJ1-4; a weak D match, TRBD1 (5 bases). This CDR3 region has 17 residues. The germline gives CDR1 SNHLY, CDR2 FYNNEI. V was cut by 5 bases and J by 4 bases, with 20 bases left in between. CDR3 DNA sequence: TGTGCCAGCAGTCTCGTTCGACAGAATATATTTAATGAAAAACTGTTTTTT. Its protein is CASSLVRQNIFNEKLFF.

The chain is built from TRBV28 and TRBJ1-2; D is uncertain. Trimming removed 4 bases at V and 3 bases at J, with 6 bases between. The CDR3 covers 12 residues. Germline CDR1 and CDR2: MDHEN and SYDVKM. The CDR3 reads CASSSPDYGYTF. CDR3 sequence (DNA): TGTGCCAGCAGTTCTCCTGACTATGGCTACACCTTC.

To note about this clone: One end of the junction fails to match germline, which may point to a read error. This chain links TRBV29-1 with TRBJ1-1; a weak D match, TRBD1 (6 bases). This CDR3 contains 11 residues. Germline V CDR1 and CDR2: SQVTM, ANQGSEA. The CDR3 DNA reads TGCAGTGTTGGCGGACAGCATGAAGCTTTCTTT. Translated, it gives CSVGGQHEAFF.

The chain has TRBV4-1 and TRBJ2-1, with D possibly TRBD1 on 5 matching bases. The V gene's germline CDR1 is MGHRA and CDR2 YSYEKL. CDR3 length: 13 amino acids. V was trimmed by 3 bases and J by 7 bases, leaving 10 bases between them. CDR3 in DNA: TGCGCCAGCAGCCAGGGGCCGGAGAATGAGCAGTTCTTC. Its protein is CASSQGPENEQFF.

The chain links TRBV7-8 to TRBJ1-3, with D perhaps TRBD1 (5 bases). Germline values: CDR1 SGHVS, CDR2 FQNEAQ. V was clipped by 4 bases and J by 3 bases, with 19 bases between them. The CDR3 spans 17 residues. CDR3 nucleotides: TGTGCCAGCAGCTGGGATCGGGACGCCCCTGTTGGAAACACCATATATTTT. The encoded protein is CASSWDRDAPVGNTIYF.

CDR3 region: CASSLDWAGGPADTQYF. In nucleotides, the CDR3 is TGTGCCAGCAGTTTAGATTGGGCGGGAGGGCCCGCAGATACGCAGTATTTT. The chain combines TRBV28 with TRBJ2-3; 9 bases line up with TRBD2. The CDR3 length is 17 residues. Germline V gene lookup returns CDR1 MDHEN and CDR2 SYDVKM. Trimming removed 2 bases from V and 4 bases from J; junction bases left unmatched: 10.

The gene calls are TRBV7-9 and TRBJ2-2, with 7 bases matching TRBD2. Germline CDR1 is SEHNR and CDR2 is FQNEAQ (reference sequence). V shed 5 bases, J shed 6 bases, and the junction held 6 bases outside the gene matches. The CDR3 is 14 residues long. DNA for the CDR3: TGTGCCAGCAGCGCCCCTAGCGGTGCCGGGGAGCTGTTTTTT. Its translation: CASSAPSGAGELFF.

This sequence joins TRBV29-1 and TRBJ2-5; D is unresolved. The germline gives CDR1 SQVTM, CDR2 ANQGSEA. The CDR3 contains 14 residues. V lost 0 bases to trimming and J lost 2 bases, with 10 bases between them. CDR3 protein: CSVEDLGKQETQYF. The CDR3, as DNA: TGCAGCGTTGAAGATCTGGGGAAGCAAGAGACCCAGTACTTC. The full variable domain, its missing parts supplied by reference TRBV29-1 and TRBJ2-5, is SAVISQKPSRDICQRGTSLTIQCQVDSQVTMMFWYRQQPGQSLTLIATANQGSEATYESGFVIDKFPISRPNLTFSTLTVSNMSPEDSSIYLCSVEDLGKQETQYFGPGTRLLVL.

This CDR3 is CASSLGSGYYNEQFF. CDR3 sequence (DNA): TGTGCCAGCAGCTTAGGTAGCGGGTACTACAATGAGCAGTTCTTC. The rearrangement joins TRBV7-6 to TRBJ2-1; TRBD2 matches 7 bases. Trimming took 1 base from V and 3 from J; bases not matched to a gene: 3. The germline CDR1 and CDR2 sequences are SGHVS and FNYEAQ. The CDR3 has 15 amino acids.

The V and J genes are TRBV5-6 and TRBJ1-5; D not resolved. CDR1 and CDR2 from the germline V gene are SGHDT and YYEEEE. The length of the CDR3 is 12 residues. V was trimmed by 3 bases and J by 7 bases, leaving 8 bases between them. The CDR3 DNA reads TGTGCCAGCAGCTCATCAGGCCAGCCCCAGCATTTT. This codes for CASSSSGQPQHF.

This chain links TRBV10-2 with TRBJ1-2, with TRBD1 identical over 10 bases. V dropped 1 base and J dropped 7; count of bases not matched to a gene: 9. CDR3 length: 16 residues. From germline, CDR1 is WSHSY and CDR2 SAAADI. The CDR3 DNA reads as TGCGCCAGCAGTGAGTACCTCCCGACAGGGGGCTCTGGCTACACCTTC. Amino acid sequence: CASSEYLPTGGSGYTF.

The rearrangement links TRBV13 to TRBJ2-5; possible D gene TRBD1, 5 bases. Gene TRBJ2-7 matches the end of the DNA better, so the J call may be wrong. This CDR3 has 13 amino acids. Germline lookup yields CDR1 PRHDT and CDR2 FYEKMQ (reference sequence). In DNA, the CDR3 is TGTGCCAGCAGCTTAGCAGGGCACTACGAGCAGTACTTC. Protein product: CASSLAGHYEQYF.

The chain is built from TRBV7-2 and TRBJ2-7; 10 nucleotides agree with TRBD1. V lost 6 bases to trimming and J lost 6 bases; unmatched junction nucleotides: 14. Germline lookup yields CDR1 SGHTA and CDR2 FQGNSA. The CDR3 is made up of 16 amino acids. The chain's CDR3 is CASSRPPNDRGLEQYF. The CDR3 coding sequence is TGTGCCAGCAGTCGACCCCCAAACGACAGGGGGCTCGAGCAGTACTTC. The entire variable domain, with the rest obtained from reference TRBV7-2 and TRBJ2-7, is as follows: GAGVSQSPSNKVTEKGKDVELRCDPISGHTALYWYRQSLGQGLEFLIYFQGNSAPDKSGLPSDRFSAERTGGSVSTLTIQRTQQEDSAVYLCASSRPPNDRGLEQYFGPGTRLTVT.

The gene calls are TRBV5-4 and TRBJ2-7, with 10 bases lining up with TRBD2. J was trimmed by 6 bases and V by 0 bases; bases with no gene match: 6. CDR1 and CDR2 from the germline V gene are SGHNT and YYREEE (reference sequence). This CDR3 is built from 15 residues. DNA of the CDR3: TGTGCCAGCAGCTTGGGTCCTAGCGGGAGCTCCGAGCAGTACTTC. This gives the protein CASSLGPSGSSEQYF. Full variable domain (rest looked up from reference TRBV5-4 and TRBJ2-7): ETGVTQSPTHLIKTRGQQVTLRCSSQSGHNTVSWYQQALGQGPQFIFQYYREEENGRGNFPPRFSGLQFPNYSSELNVNALELDDSALYLCASSLGPSGSSEQYFGPGTRLTVT.

This clone has only one observation. The chain couples TRBV6-5 to TRBJ2-5; D remains ambiguous. Germline V gives CDR1 MNHEY, CDR2 SVGAGI. With 0 bases removed from V and 2 bases from J, the gap between germline ends came to 7 bases. The CDR3 is made up of 14 amino acids. For the CDR3, the DNA is TGTGCCAGCAGTTACTCGAACGGACAAGAGACCCAGTACTTC. Amino acid sequence: CASSYSNGQETQYF.

The genes are TRBV21-1 and TRBJ1-4. TRBV21-1 is a pseudogene. This CDR3 region has 16 residues. The CDR3, as DNA: TGTGCCAGCAGCAGATGGGATCAACCACATAATGAAAAACTGTTTTTT. Translating it yields CASSRWDQPHNEKLFF.

The chain combines TRBV27 with TRBJ1-1; 7 nucleotides align to TRBD1. The CDR3 has 14 residues. The germline CDR1 and CDR2 sequences are MNHEY and SMNVEV (reference sequence). V trimming: 5 bases; J trimming: 4 bases; junction bases outside the gene matches: 7. CDR3 in DNA: TGTGCCAGCAGTGTGACAGGGTACTCCACTGAAGCTTTCTTT. This codes for CASSVTGYSTEAFF.

The chain is built from TRBV29-1 and TRBJ2-7, with 7 positions matching TRBD1. CDR3 length: 13 amino acids. Germline CDR1 SQVTM, CDR2 ANQGSEA. Trimming at V came to 4 bases and at J to 2 bases, leaving 5 bases not matched to a gene. The CDR3 here is CSVAPQGAYEQYF. The CDR3 region has the DNA TGCAGCGTTGCCCCCCAGGGGGCCTACGAGCAGTACTTC.

This clone was counted once. The rearrangement uses TRBV7-9 and TRBJ2-7; TRBD2 agrees at 8 bases. The V and J ends lost 5 bases and 2 bases, in that order; junction bases with no gene match: 11. CDR3 length equals 16 residues. Looked up from germline, CDR1 is SEHNR and CDR2 is FQNEAQ (reference sequence). CDR3 in amino acids: CASSAGSGRNTYEQYF. The CDR3 nucleotides are TGTGCCAGCAGCGCCGGCAGCGGGAGAAACACCTACGAGCAGTACTTC.

This clone was seen just once. The chain joins TRBV27 to TRBJ2-1, with no clear D. CDR1 is MNHEY, CDR2 SMNVEV, per germline (reference sequence). This CDR3 contains 14 residues. V dropped 2 bases and J dropped 9 bases, with 14 bases sitting between them. The CDR3 region has the DNA TGTGCCAGCAGTTTAGGGCACACCAGGAGTGAGCAGTTCTTC. This gives the protein CASSLGHTRSEQFF.

The chain joins TRBV27 to TRBJ1-2, with D tentatively TRBD1 (6 bases). Germline-derived CDR1 and CDR2 are MNHEY and SMNVEV (reference sequence). V was pared by 5 bases and J by 8 bases, with 15 bases between. CDR3 length: 13 residues. This CDR3 is CASSALGGTGYTF. CDR3 bases: TGTGCCAGCAGTGCCCTCGGGGGGACAGGCTACACCTTC.

This chain uses TRBV7-9 with TRBJ2-3; perhaps D is TRBD1 or TRBD2 (5 bases each). The CDR3 extends over 17 amino acids. Trimming took off 1 base at V and 4 bases at J, with 18 bases between the two ends. Germline CDR1 is SEHNR and CDR2 is FQNEAQ (reference sequence). This CDR3 reads CASSLEGTGRLADTQYF. For the CDR3, the DNA is TGTGCCAGCAGCTTAGAAGGTACGGGACGCTTAGCAGATACGCAGTATTTT.